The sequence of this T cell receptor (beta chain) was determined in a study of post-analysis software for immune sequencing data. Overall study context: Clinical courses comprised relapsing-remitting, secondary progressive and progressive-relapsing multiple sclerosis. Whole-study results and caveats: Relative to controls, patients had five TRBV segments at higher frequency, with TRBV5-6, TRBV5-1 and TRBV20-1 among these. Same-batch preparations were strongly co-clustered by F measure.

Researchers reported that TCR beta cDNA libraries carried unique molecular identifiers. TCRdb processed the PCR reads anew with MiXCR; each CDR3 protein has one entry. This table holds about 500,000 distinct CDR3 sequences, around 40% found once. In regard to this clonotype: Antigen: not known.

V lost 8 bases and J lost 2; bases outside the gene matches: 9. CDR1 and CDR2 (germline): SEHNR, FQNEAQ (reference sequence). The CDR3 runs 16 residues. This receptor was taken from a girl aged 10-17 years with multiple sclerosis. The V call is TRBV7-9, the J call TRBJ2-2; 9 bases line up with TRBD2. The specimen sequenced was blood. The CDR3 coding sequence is TGTGCCAGCGGCCTGCCTAGCGGGACAAACACCGGGGAGCTGTTTTTT. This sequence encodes CASGLPSGTNTGELFF.